A selection of T cell receptor beta chains follows, all from one sample in a study of cytomegalovirus exposure and HLA in healthy donors. The table came from immunoSEQ multiplex PCR; TCRdb's copy has only in-frame clones and leaves some out. The sample lists roughly 100,000 clones; about four fifths were seen once. What was sequenced was PBMCs. Receptor source: a man aged 50-59 years in good health and CMV-seronegative. Both conserved end residues are part of each CDR3. The order of the fields is V gene, CDR3 protein.

>TRBV7-9
CASSRTGDTNQPQHF
>TRBV19
CASSIRGPTGTAFF
>TRBV4-3
CASSQDYRNTEAFF
>TRBV12-5
CASTGTTYGANVLTF
>TRBV19
CASSMNRGRGSTEAFF
>TRBV19
CASQISSGPWDEQFF
>TRBV19
CASTRQGNYGYTF
>TRBV28
CANTAAGQGNQPQHF
>TRBV4-2
CASSQLGGTGANVLTF
>TRBV7-3
CASSPGQGDTIYF
>TRBV7-9
CASSFLTYSGNTIYF
>TRBV7-8
CASSPGGLSLEQFF
>TRBV5-1
CASWPLQREAQHF
>TRBV5-1
CASSFSGQGNTDTQYF
>TRBV28
CASSLGGHGYGYTF
>TRBV5-8
CASNQQATYEQYF
>TRBV28
CASSPRGRTEAFF
>TRBV7-8
CASSLLRGQGARTGELFF
>TRBV10-3
CAISRTGQGSSGNTIYF
>TRBV27
CASRSGTSTDTQYF
>TRBV7-6
CASSTVTGSYYNEQFF
>TRBV27
CASSLQGDTEAFF
>TRBV6-4
CASSDPETGGDTERNTIYF
>TRBV18
CASSPPTVPGNTGELFF
>TRBV6-6
CATALYGGRETQYF
>TRBV6-1
CASRESTNEKLFF
>TRBV10-3
CAISEIAEGQETQYF
>TRBV13
CASSGRGTSGGAEQFF
>TRBV29-1
CSVRQGGTDTQYF
>TRBV6-1
CASSEIGTARMGELFF
>TRBV7-9
CASSANPGTVTNYGYTF
>TRBV5-4
CASKSVRGTQYF
>TRBV7-9
CASSLFGGRETQYF
>TRBV6-5
CASSLRLAGLYEQYF
>TRBV28
CASSFPGTVKTQYF
>TRBV5-1
CASSLVISGANVLTF
>TRBV7-9
CASSPQDPRPGTGELFF
>TRBV6-1
CASSNPGVDAYGYTF
>TRBV28
CASSVGATGELFF
>TRBV5-6
CASSQGGGTFYGYTF
>TRBV7-2
CASSPPRVGHRTQYF
>TRBV13
CASSLTQYNEQFF
>TRBV6-5
CASSYSYNSGNNEQFF
>TRBV30
CAWSALAGHQFF
>TRBV7-9
CASSRGYSPLHF
>TRBV6-5
CASTTKGEAFF
>TRBV6-1
CASSENAAHTEAFF
>TRBV25-1
CASRSYRGEETQYF
>TRBV27
CASSLSGKQTTYGYTF
>TRBV19
CASSRGLEDTGELFF
>TRBV27
CASSEMGYRDGYTF
>TRBV6-1
CASSEAGGYNEQFF
>TRBV18
CASSEGPGQGGSPLHF
>TRBV11-3
CASSLSGNSGNTIYF
>TRBV11-2
CASSLQNIRQPTGF
>TRBV5-1
CASSSGQQETQYF
>TRBV7-2
CASSLRAGNTGELFF
>TRBV5-4
CASSFPGGGTDTQYF
>TRBV5-1
CASRDGTGGSGQPQHF
>TRBV18
CASQVGAGGQPQHF